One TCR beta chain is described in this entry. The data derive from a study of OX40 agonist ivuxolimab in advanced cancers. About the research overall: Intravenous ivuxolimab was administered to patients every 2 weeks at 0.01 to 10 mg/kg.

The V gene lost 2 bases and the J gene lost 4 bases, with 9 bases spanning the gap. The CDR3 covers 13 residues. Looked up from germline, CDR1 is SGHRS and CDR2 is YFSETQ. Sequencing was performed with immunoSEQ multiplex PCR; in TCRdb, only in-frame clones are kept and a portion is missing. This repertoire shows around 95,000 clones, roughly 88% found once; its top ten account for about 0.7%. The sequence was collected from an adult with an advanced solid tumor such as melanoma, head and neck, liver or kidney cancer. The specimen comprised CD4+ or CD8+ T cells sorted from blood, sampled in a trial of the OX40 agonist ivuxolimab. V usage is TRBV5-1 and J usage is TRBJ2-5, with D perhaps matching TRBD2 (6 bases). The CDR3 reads CASSLMGGETQYF. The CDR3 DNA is TGCGCCAGCAGCTTAATGGGGGGAGAGACCCAGTACTTC.